These T cell receptor beta chains were read from a single sample in a study of memory CD4+ T cells and cytomegalovirus serostatus. The table came from immunoSEQ multiplex PCR; TCRdb's copy has only in-frame clones and leaves some out. The sample holds fewer than 75,000 clones, around 85% seen once. Sequencing was done on a sample of memory CD4+ T cells from blood. The receptors here all came from an adult in good health and CMV-seronegative. Each CDR3 is given with its conserved first and last residue. A D gene is named only where the DNA matches it firmly. Some rows have no size entry. The others give once, few or many, or a class for an expanded clone.

size	V	J	D	CDR3	DNA
few	TRBV4-1	TRBJ1-1	-	CASSPQPMNTEAFF	TGCGCCAGCAGCCCACAGCCTATGAACACTGAAGCTTTCTTT
-	TRBV5-1	TRBJ2-1	TRBD2	CASSFGGTSGSTNEQFF	TGCGCCAGCAGTTTTGGGGGCACTAGCGGGAGTACCAATGAGCAGTTCTTC
-	TRBV28	TRBJ1-1	TRBD1	CASSRTGFVEAFF	TGTGCCAGCAGTCGGACAGGGTTCGTTGAAGCTTTCTTT
-	TRBV4-1	TRBJ2-1	TRBD2	CASSQTSGSMNEQFF	TGCGCCAGCAGCCAAACTAGCGGGAGTATGAATGAGCAGTTCTTC
once	TRBV21-1	TRBJ1-5	-	CASRHAQGRRDQPQHF	TGTGCCAGCAGACACGCGCAGGGGCGCAGGGATCAGCCCCAGCATTTT
-	TRBV28	TRBJ1-4	-	CASSLEGKLFF	TGTGCCAGCAGCCTCGAAGGAAAACTGTTTTTT
-	TRBV5-5	TRBJ1-5	-	CASSLAVGAGDQPQHF	TGTGCCAGCAGCTTGGCAGTCGGGGCAGGCGATCAGCCCCAGCATTTT
-	TRBV7-9	TRBJ1-5	TRBD1	CASSSQGRQPQHF	TGTGCCAGCAGCTCACAGGGGCGCCAGCCCCAGCATTTT
-	TRBV2	TRBJ2-7	-	CASSDRQSSYEQYF	TGTGCCAGCAGTGATCGGCAGAGCTCCTACGAGCAGTACTTC
-	TRBV29-1	TRBJ2-7	-	CSVGTDYYEQYF	TGCAGCGTTGGGACAGATTACTACGAGCAGTACTTC
once	TRBV5-5	TRBJ1-6	-	CASSLRGAGTYNSPLHF	TGTGCCAGCAGCTTGAGGGGGGCTGGCACCTATAATTCACCCCTCCACTTT